A single sample is the source of the 16 T cell receptor beta chains below, sequenced in a study of early T cells in non-severe SARS-CoV-2 infection. TCRdb itself ran the 5' RACE reads through MiXCR, one entry per CDR3 protein. The data contain 70,000 to 95,000 distinct CDR3 sequences, about 16% of them singletons. The specimen sequenced was whole blood. The source of these receptors is an adult who was a healthcare worker with PCR-confirmed SARS-CoV-2 infection or an uninfected control (not recorded which).

There are many counts of this clonotype. The rearrangement joins TRBV11-3 to TRBJ1-1; unclear D gene. V lost 0 bases and J 5 bases, leaving 7 bases between the germline ends. The CDR3 contains 13 residues. The germline gives CDR1 SGHNT, CDR2 YENEEA. CDR3 in DNA: TGTGCCAGCAGCTTAGATCCAGCGACTGAAGCTTTCTTT. Translating it yields CASSLDPATEAFF. The entire variable domain, with the rest obtained from reference TRBV11-3 and TRBJ1-1, is as follows: EAGVVQSPRYKIIEKKQPVAFWCNPISGHNTLYWYLQNLGQGPELLIRYENEEAVDDSQLPKDRFSAERLKGVDSTLKIQPAELGDSAVYLCASSLDPATEAFFGQGTRLTVV.

The J gene is TRBJ2-6, the V gene TRBV10-3, with 9 bases lining up with TRBD1. CDR1 ENHRY and CDR2 SYGVKD come from the germline V gene. The V and J ends lost 4 bases and 0 bases, in that order; junction bases with no gene match: 4. CDR3 length: 17 amino acids. CDR3 coding DNA: TGTGCCATCAGTGGCTTGACAGGGGGCTCTGGGGCCAACGTCCTGACTTTC. It yields the protein CAISGLTGGSGANVLTF.

The chain has TRBV4-2 and TRBJ2-5, with D possibly TRBD2 on 6 matching bases. Germline V lookup: CDR1 LGHNA, CDR2 YNFKEQ. CDR3 length: 15 amino acids. The V end lost 0 bases, the J end lost 5 bases, and 13 bases lay between the germline ends. CDR3 coding DNA: TGTGCCAGCAGCCAAGAAAACTTGCGGGGTGAGACCCAGTACTTC. It codes for CASSQENLRGETQYF.

In nucleotides, the CDR3 is TGTGCCAGCAGTTCGGACGGATTCTATAATTCACCCCTCCACTTT. Protein sequence: CASSSDGFYNSPLHF. The chain links TRBV27 to TRBJ1-6; no clear D. The CDR3 loop spans 15 amino acids. With 4 bases removed from V and 3 bases from J, the gap between germline ends came to 10 bases. The V gene's germline CDR1 is MNHEY and CDR2 SMNVEV (reference sequence).

The rearrangement uses TRBV30 and TRBJ1-4; possibly TRBD1 for D (5 bases). CDR1 and CDR2 (germline): GTSNPN, SVGIG (reference sequence). Trimming left V 2 bases short and J 7 bases short, with 14 bases between. The CDR3 spans 14 residues. CDR3 sequence reads: CAWSPGSGGEKLFF. CDR3 sequence (DNA): TGTGCCTGGAGTCCAGGGTCCGGGGGTGAAAAACTGTTTTTT. The variable domain in full, completed from reference TRBV30 and TRBJ1-4, reads SQTIHQWPATLVQPVGSPLSLECTVEGTSNPNLYWYRQAAGRGLQLLFYSVGIGQISSEVPQNLSASRPQDRQFILSSKKLLLSDSGFYLCAWSPGSGGEKLFFGSGTQLSVL.

V gene TRBV18 combines with J gene TRBJ1-4, with a weak D call TRBD1 (5 bases). The CDR3 runs to 14 residues. CDR1 is KGHSH, CDR2 LQKENI, per germline. V was shortened by 0 bases and J by 7 bases, with 9 bases between the two germline ends. CDR3 sequence reads: CASSPPTASEKLFF. CDR3 DNA sequence: TGTGCCAGCTCACCACCGACAGCCAGTGAAAAACTGTTTTTT.

V gene TRBV29-1 combines with J gene TRBJ1-1, with 8 bases that match TRBD1. V lost 8 bases and J lost 0; bases outside the gene matches: 5. The CDR3 spans 13 residues. Germline CDR1 reads SQVTM; CDR2 reads ANQGSEA. The CDR3 bases are TGCAGCACGGAGGGACAGGTGAACACTGAAGCTTTCTTT. As protein: CSTEGQVNTEAFF.

The J gene is TRBJ2-5, the V gene TRBV18, with a tentative D call TRBD2 (5 bases). Germline V gives CDR1 KGHSH, CDR2 LQKENI. Trimming took off 3 bases at V and 4 bases at J, with 15 bases between the two ends. This CDR3 has 15 residues. CDR3 in DNA: TGTGCCAGCTCACCGGACTCGTTGAGGAGAGAGACCCAGTACTTC. This gives the protein CASSPDSLRRETQYF.

In its sample, this clonotype was seen a few times. This chain's CDR3 is CASSFLAGASGELFF. The CDR3 region has the DNA TGTGCCAGCAGTTTCTTGGCCGGTGCTTCCGGGGAGCTGTTTTTT. The rearrangement uses TRBV28 and TRBJ2-2; D is unresolved. The CDR3 spans 15 residues. Per the germline V gene, CDR1 is MDHEN and CDR2 is SYDVKM. The V and J ends lost 3 bases and 6 bases respectively, with 14 bases between them.

A few counts support this clonotype. The chain couples TRBV6-5 to TRBJ1-2; tentatively, D is TRBD1 (5 bases). The CDR3 covers 15 residues. CDR1 MNHEY and CDR2 SVGAGI come from the germline V gene. Trimming left V 0 bases short and J 3 bases short, with 11 bases between. CDR3 amino acids: CASSYSQGLDYGYTF. In nucleotides, the CDR3 is TGTGCCAGCAGTTACTCCCAGGGTCTGGACTATGGCTACACCTTC.

V usage is TRBV11-2 and J usage is TRBJ2-1; D is ambiguous. The CDR3 consists of 13 residues. Trimming removed 4 bases at V and 4 bases at J, with 8 bases between. Germline V gene sequence: CDR1 SGHAT, CDR2 FQNNGV. CDR3 in DNA: TGTGCCAGCAGCTCCCGACTGTACAATGAGCAGTTCTTC. Translated, it gives CASSSRLYNEQFF.

The genes are TRBV11-2 and TRBJ2-7; 12 bases are a match to TRBD2. Germline lookup yields CDR1 SGHAT and CDR2 FQNNGV. The J segment lost 6 bases and the V segment lost 5 bases, leaving 11 bases of the junction unmatched. There are 16 residues in the CDR3. CDR3 DNA: TGTGCCAGCAGCCGCGGGCTAGCGGGGGGGCCGGTCGAGCAGTACTTC. It is translated as CASSRGLAGGPVEQYF.

This sequence joins TRBV11-3 and TRBJ2-3; a weak D match, TRBD2 (6 bases). Trimming cost V 0 bases and J 2 bases, with 9 bases left between them. From germline, CDR1 is SGHNT and CDR2 YENEEA. This CDR3 has 15 amino acids. CDR3 sequence: CASSLDTGDTDTQYF. CDR3 sequence (DNA): TGTGCCAGCAGCTTAGATACGGGGGACACAGATACGCAGTATTTT.

This clonotype was counted between two and nine times. The chain is built from TRBV28 and TRBJ2-7; TRBD2 might be the D (5 bases). Trimming cost V 7 bases and J 0 bases, with 7 bases left between them. Germline lookup yields CDR1 MDHEN and CDR2 SYDVKM. The CDR3 is 12 residues long. DNA for the CDR3: TGTGCCAGCAAAGAGGGCTCCTACGAGCAGTACTTC. As protein: CASKEGSYEQYF.

This clonotype was seen repeatedly, ten times or more. The chain uses TRBV19 and TRBJ1-1, with 10 bases fitting TRBD1. This CDR3 spans 14 amino acids. Germline V CDR1 and CDR2: LNHDA, SQIVND (reference sequence). Unmatched junction bases numbered 5, after V lost 5 bases and J lost 5 bases. The CDR3 nucleotides are TGTGCCAGTAGTTCGACAGGGGGCGGTACTGAAGCTTTCTTT. Residues: CASSSTGGGTEAFF.

Only a few counts were recorded for this clonotype. V and J are TRBV9 and TRBJ2-3, with 10 bases that match TRBD1. The trim removed 3 bases at V and 2 bases at J, leaving 3 bases unmatched. The CDR3 length is 15 residues. The germline gives CDR1 SGDLS, CDR2 YYNGEE. The CDR3 protein is CASSGGQGNTDTQYF. The CDR3, as DNA: TGTGCCAGCAGCGGGGGACAGGGGAACACAGATACGCAGTATTTT. The full variable domain, its missing parts supplied by reference TRBV9 and TRBJ2-3, is DSGVTQTPKHLITATGQRVTLRCSPRSGDLSVYWYQQSLDQGLQFLIQYYNGEERAKGNILERFSAQQFPDLHSELNLSSLELGDSALYFCASSGGQGNTDTQYFGPGTRLTVL.